This TCR beta chain was obtained from a study of cytomegalovirus exposure and HLA in healthy donors. Study-level findings and limits: According to a later analysis, donors in an Asian-associated ancestry cluster reportedly had fewer N-insertions than the roughly 670-donor mean. Some V segments, including TRBV6-2 and TRBV6-3, were excluded as indistinguishable. Reportedly, HLA-A and HLA-B alleles of most subjects were accurately predicted from TCR beta.

This clone was found a few times. Its antigen is not known. Both 60 Vbeta primers and 13 Jbeta primers went into the PCR. Clones were read by immunoSEQ multiplex PCR, and TCRdb kept only the in-frame ones, dropping some. Counted here are about 130,000 clones, around 77% occurring once; the ten biggest clones make up approximately 4.2%. Germline CDR1 and CDR2: SNHLY and FYNNEI. Deletions cut 1 base from V and 1 base from J, with 13 bases between. The CDR3 loop spans 17 amino acids. The sequenced sample was PBMCs. The chain combines TRBV2 with TRBJ2-2, with D maybe TRBD2 (6 bases). The origin of this receptor is a male donor in good health and CMV-seropositive. The CDR3 nucleotides read TGTGCCAGCAGTGAAGTATGGGGGGACTTGAACACCGGGGAGCTGTTTTTT. Residues: CASSEVWGDLNTGELFF.